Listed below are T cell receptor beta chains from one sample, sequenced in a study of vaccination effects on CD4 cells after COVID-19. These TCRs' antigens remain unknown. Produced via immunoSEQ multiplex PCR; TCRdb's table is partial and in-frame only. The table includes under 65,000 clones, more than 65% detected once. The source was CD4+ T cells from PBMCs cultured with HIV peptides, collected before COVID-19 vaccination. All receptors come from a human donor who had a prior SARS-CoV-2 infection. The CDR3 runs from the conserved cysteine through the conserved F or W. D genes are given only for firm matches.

CDR3aa: CASSPLAGGFNEQFF
d_gene: TRBD2
len: 15
v_gene: TRBV14
j_gene: TRBJ2-1

CDR3aa: CASSLEPSGRGYEQYF
d_gene: TRBD2
len: 16
v_gene: TRBV5-4
j_gene: TRBJ2-7

CDR3aa: CASGLQQGANTEAFF
d_gene: TRBD1
len: 15
v_gene: TRBV12-5
j_gene: TRBJ1-1

CDR3aa: CASSSAQDSEAFF
d_gene: -
len: 13
v_gene: TRBV11-3
j_gene: TRBJ1-1

CDR3aa: CASRGLAGQDEQYF
d_gene: TRBD2
len: 14
v_gene: TRBV2
j_gene: TRBJ2-7

CDR3aa: CASSHWTSGRFLSSYNEQFF
d_gene: TRBD2
len: 20
v_gene: TRBV3-1/TRBV3-2
j_gene: TRBJ2-1

CDR3aa: CSVLDRGRTETQYF
d_gene: TRBD1
len: 14
v_gene: TRBV29-1
j_gene: TRBJ2-5

CDR3aa: CSASRLAGGYNEQYF
d_gene: TRBD2
len: 15
v_gene: TRBV20-1
j_gene: TRBJ2-7

CDR3aa: CASSQDRAGWTQYF
d_gene: TRBD1
len: 14
v_gene: TRBV5-5
j_gene: TRBJ2-5

CDR3aa: CASSPRPGQGLSGELFF
d_gene: TRBD1
len: 17
v_gene: TRBV18
j_gene: TRBJ2-2

CDR3aa: CASSLLAGGTDTQYF
d_gene: TRBD2
len: 15
v_gene: TRBV5-1
j_gene: TRBJ2-3

CDR3aa: CASSQGGAETEAFF
d_gene: TRBD1
len: 14
v_gene: TRBV7-9
j_gene: TRBJ1-1

CDR3aa: CASSYLSTDTQYF
d_gene: -
len: 13
v_gene: TRBV6-5
j_gene: TRBJ2-3

CDR3aa: CASRVAGGGKTQYF
d_gene: TRBD2
len: 14
v_gene: TRBV6-6
j_gene: TRBJ2-5

CDR3aa: CASSYIGTGGNSPLHF
d_gene: TRBD1
len: 16
v_gene: TRBV6-5
j_gene: TRBJ1-6

CDR3aa: CASSLNGVGELFF
d_gene: -
len: 13
v_gene: TRBV7-3
j_gene: TRBJ2-2

CDR3aa: CASSPNPSGYGYTF
d_gene: -
len: 14
v_gene: TRBV25-1
j_gene: TRBJ1-2

CDR3aa: CASSRQGLTNEKLFF
d_gene: -
len: 15
v_gene: TRBV5-1
j_gene: TRBJ1-4

CDR3aa: CASSANRGRFEKLFF
d_gene: TRBD1
len: 15
v_gene: TRBV7-9
j_gene: TRBJ1-4

CDR3aa: CASSQGSSGDGETQYF
d_gene: TRBD2
len: 16
v_gene: TRBV3-1/TRBV3-2
j_gene: TRBJ2-5

CDR3aa: CASSQEKERTGQFF
d_gene: -
len: 14
v_gene: TRBV4-3
j_gene: TRBJ2-1

CDR3aa: CASSVVELDAPSF
d_gene: -
len: 13
v_gene: TRBV19
j_gene: TRBJ1-2

CDR3aa: CASSSLLSGEQYF
d_gene: -
len: 13
v_gene: TRBV11-2
j_gene: TRBJ2-7

CDR3aa: CASSLTATVGEQYF
d_gene: -
len: 14
v_gene: TRBV11-2
j_gene: TRBJ2-7

CDR3aa: CASSRQGAYNEQFF
d_gene: TRBD1
len: 14
v_gene: TRBV18
j_gene: TRBJ2-1

CDR3aa: CASSFQGRQNYGYTF
d_gene: -
len: 15
v_gene: TRBV5-4
j_gene: TRBJ1-2

CDR3aa: CAVGGGGQGDTQYF
d_gene: -
len: 14
v_gene: TRBV19
j_gene: TRBJ2-3

CDR3aa: CASSQSVRTYEQYF
d_gene: -
len: 14
v_gene: TRBV3-1/TRBV3-2
j_gene: TRBJ2-7

CDR3aa: CASSLASGFGEQFF
d_gene: TRBD2
len: 14
v_gene: TRBV7-3
j_gene: TRBJ2-1

CDR3aa: CASSEGDHPEETQYF
d_gene: -
len: 15
v_gene: TRBV10-1
j_gene: TRBJ2-5

CDR3aa: CASSKDGGQGSYNEQFF
d_gene: -
len: 17
v_gene: TRBV21-1
j_gene: TRBJ2-1

CDR3aa: CASSQDPVRPRGEKLFF
d_gene: -
len: 17
v_gene: TRBV4-3
j_gene: TRBJ1-4

CDR3aa: CASSYTTDRGGANVLTF
d_gene: TRBD1
len: 17
v_gene: TRBV25-1
j_gene: TRBJ2-6

CDR3aa: CASSERQGDIQYF
d_gene: TRBD1
len: 13
v_gene: TRBV2
j_gene: TRBJ2-4

CDR3aa: CASSLGTSDLYEQYF
d_gene: -
len: 15
v_gene: TRBV5-4
j_gene: TRBJ2-7

CDR3aa: CASSLRSSGSYEQYF
d_gene: TRBD2
len: 15
v_gene: TRBV27
j_gene: TRBJ2-7

CDR3aa: CSARDPNEQFF
d_gene: -
len: 11
v_gene: TRBV20-1
j_gene: TRBJ2-1

CDR3aa: CASSRAHPGTGDNEQFF
d_gene: TRBD1
len: 17
v_gene: TRBV5-4
j_gene: TRBJ2-1

CDR3aa: CASSLDRGSSPLHF
d_gene: TRBD1
len: 14
v_gene: TRBV7-8
j_gene: TRBJ1-6

CDR3aa: CASSLRPGYNEQFF
d_gene: -
len: 14
v_gene: TRBV5-1
j_gene: TRBJ2-1

CDR3aa: CASSLEFSDTQYF
d_gene: -
len: 13
v_gene: TRBV27
j_gene: TRBJ2-3

CDR3aa: CASSLNRNTEAFF
d_gene: -
len: 13
v_gene: TRBV27
j_gene: TRBJ1-1

CDR3aa: CAWQPNTEAFF
d_gene: -
len: 11
v_gene: TRBV30
j_gene: TRBJ1-1

CDR3aa: CASRVGQGQEKLFF
d_gene: TRBD1
len: 14
v_gene: TRBV6-5
j_gene: TRBJ1-4

CDR3aa: CASSFLSGSPYNEQFF
d_gene: TRBD2
len: 16
v_gene: TRBV7-2
j_gene: TRBJ2-1

CDR3aa: CASSQWLVAGAADTQYF
d_gene: TRBD2
len: 17
v_gene: TRBV3-1/TRBV3-2
j_gene: TRBJ2-3

CDR3aa: CASSLEGGDNYGYTF
d_gene: -
len: 15
v_gene: TRBV5-1
j_gene: TRBJ1-2